These 5 T cell receptor beta chains share one sample of origin, sequenced in a study (dated by TCRdb to 2016 to 2017). The protocol used for the library was RT-PCR. Sequenced on an Illumina MiSeq. The public sequencing data were trimmed at Q25 with fastp and processed into clonotypes with MiXCR by TCRdb, which kept only in-frame beta chains. Every entry covers one CDR3 protein and lists the most common genes and DNA from its rows. Recorded for this sample are more than 600,000 distinct CDR3 sequences; more than 13% of them occurred a single time. Roughly 3.6% of the sample rests with the top ten. The sample consisted of memory CD4+ T cells from blood. Every receptor here comes from a female donor in good health, serving as a healthy control.

The chain recombines TRBV5-1 with TRBJ2-2; 7 bases match TRBD1. The junction had 6 bases not matched to a gene; V was cut back by 3 bases and J by 4 bases. The CDR3 covers 15 residues. CDR1 SGHRS and CDR2 YFSETQ come from the germline V gene. CDR3 region: CASSSERGPTGELFF. The CDR3 bases are TGCGCCAGCAGCTCCGAAAGGGGGCCCACCGGGGAGCTGTTTTTT.

J is TRBJ1-1 and V is TRBV12-3 or TRBV12-4; D is unclear. The CDR3 is made up of 11 amino acids. Trimming shortened V by 4 bases and J by 10 bases, and 10 bases separated the two germline ends. The CDR3 nucleotides read TGTGCCAGCAGTTCCCCCGGGATAGCTTTCTTT. It is translated as CASSSPGIAFF.

The chain joins TRBV12-3 or TRBV12-4 to TRBJ1-4; the match to TRBD1 covers 8 bases. The trim removed 6 bases at V and 7 bases at J, leaving 7 bases unmatched. The CDR3 totals 14 residues. CDR3 protein: CASSSPGQAEKLFF. The CDR3 nucleotides are TGTGCCAGCAGCAGTCCGGGACAGGCTGAAAAACTGTTTTTT.

This clonotype was observed many times. V usage is TRBV28 and J usage is TRBJ2-3, with D possibly TRBD1 on 6 matching bases. Looked up from germline, CDR1 is MDHEN and CDR2 is SYDVKM. This CDR3 contains 13 residues. V lost 5 bases and J 5 bases, leaving 11 bases between the germline ends. The CDR3 loop reads CASSLQGRDTQYF. The CDR3 DNA reads as TGTGCCAGCAGTCTGCAGGGGAGAGATACGCAGTATTTT.

A note on this clonotype: One base away lies a much larger clone, so this may be a sequencing read error. The chain uses TRBV6-5 and TRBJ1-6; D not resolved. V was trimmed by 3 bases and J by 6 bases, leaving 15 bases between them. This CDR3 has 16 amino acids. CDR1 is MNHEY, CDR2 SVGAGI, per germline. CDR3: CASSYHGSVLNSPLHF. For the CDR3, the DNA is TGTGCCAGCAGTTATCACGGCAGTGTTCTTAATTCACCCCTCCACTTT.